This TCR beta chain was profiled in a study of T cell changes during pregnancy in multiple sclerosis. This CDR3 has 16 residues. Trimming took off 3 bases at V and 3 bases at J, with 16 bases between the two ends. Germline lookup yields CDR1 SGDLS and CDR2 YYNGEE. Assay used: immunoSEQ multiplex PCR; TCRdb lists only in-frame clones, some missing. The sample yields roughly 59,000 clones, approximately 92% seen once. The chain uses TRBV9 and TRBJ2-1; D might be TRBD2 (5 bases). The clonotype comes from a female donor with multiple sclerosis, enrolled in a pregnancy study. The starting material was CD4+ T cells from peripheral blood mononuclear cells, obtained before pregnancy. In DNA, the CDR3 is TGTGCCAGCAGCGCCTGGACTCTCGCGGGCTACAATGAGCAGTTCTTC. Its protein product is CASSAWTLAGYNEQFF.